A selection of T cell receptor beta chains follows, all from one sample in a study of shared clonotypes between healthy human individuals. Sequencing used immunoSEQ multiplex PCR; TCRdb keeps in-frame clones, though not all of them. Found here are fewer than 700,000 clones, roughly 72% of them singletons; the top ten hold about 12%. The sample comprised PBMCs. These TCRs come from a woman aged 40 to 50 in good health. Some clones in this sample may be carry-over from other donors' samples. Both conserved end residues are trimmed from each CDR3. The order of the fields is V gene, D gene, CDR3 protein. A D gene is named only where the DNA matches it firmly.

v_call: TRBV5-6
d_call: .
cdr3_aa: ASSRNRGYEQY

v_call: TRBV18
d_call: TRBD1
cdr3_aa: ASSPRDRASTGELF

v_call: TRBV19
d_call: .
cdr3_aa: ASSIGGQGVYGYT

v_call: TRBV6-1
d_call: .
cdr3_aa: ASSEAPGYVYGYT

v_call: TRBV28
d_call: TRBD2
cdr3_aa: ASSFTAGGTDTQY

v_call: TRBV11-2
d_call: .
cdr3_aa: ASSKGFGSGANVLT

v_call: TRBV6-1
d_call: .
cdr3_aa: ASRDGDQPQH

v_call: TRBV30
d_call: TRBD2
cdr3_aa: AWKTGGRLYEQY

v_call: TRBV4-1
d_call: TRBD2
cdr3_aa: ASSQDPSGEGRETQY

v_call: TRBV19
d_call: .
cdr3_aa: ASYSGSRGSPGELF

v_call: TRBV9
d_call: TRBD1
cdr3_aa: ASSAPPGDRGRGYT

v_call: TRBV28
d_call: .
cdr3_aa: ASSLPGSAKNIQY

v_call: TRBV27
d_call: TRBD1
cdr3_aa: ASSFGTGLTGELF

v_call: TRBV30
d_call: .
cdr3_aa: ARGVRAAEKLF